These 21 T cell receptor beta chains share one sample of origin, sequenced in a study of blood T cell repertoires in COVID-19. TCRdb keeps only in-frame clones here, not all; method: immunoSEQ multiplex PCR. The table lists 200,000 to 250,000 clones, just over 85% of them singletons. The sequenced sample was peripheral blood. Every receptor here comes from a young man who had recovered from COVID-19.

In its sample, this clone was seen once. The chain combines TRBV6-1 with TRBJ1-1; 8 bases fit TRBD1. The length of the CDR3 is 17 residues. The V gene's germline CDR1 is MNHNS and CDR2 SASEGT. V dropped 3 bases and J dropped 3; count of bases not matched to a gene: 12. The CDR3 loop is CASSDRTGTGDYTEAFF. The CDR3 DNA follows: TGTGCCAGCAGTGATCGAACCGGGACAGGAGACTACACTGAAGCTTTCTTT.

CDR3 residues: CASSLTGRGDTEAFF. Here the CDR3 DNA reads TGTGCCAGCAGCCTAACCGGGCGGGGGGACACTGAAGCTTTCTTT. This chain joins TRBV9 and TRBJ1-1, with D possibly TRBD1 on 5 matching bases. The CDR3 sequence is 15 residues long. V was clipped by 4 bases and J by 3 bases, with 16 bases between them. Germline V lookup: CDR1 SGDLS, CDR2 YYNGEE.

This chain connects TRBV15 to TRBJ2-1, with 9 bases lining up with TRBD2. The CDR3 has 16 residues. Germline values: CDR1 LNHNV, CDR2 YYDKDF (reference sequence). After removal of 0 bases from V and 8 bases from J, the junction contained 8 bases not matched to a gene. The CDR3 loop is CATSRDLGGGADEQFF. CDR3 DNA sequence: TGTGCCACCAGCAGAGATTTGGGCGGGGGGGCAGATGAGCAGTTCTTC.

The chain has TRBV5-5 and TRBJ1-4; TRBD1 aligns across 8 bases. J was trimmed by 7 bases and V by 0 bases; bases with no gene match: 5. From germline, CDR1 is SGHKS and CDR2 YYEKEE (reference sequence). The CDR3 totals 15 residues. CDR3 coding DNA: TGTGCCAGCAGCTTGGGACAGGGGCGGGTTGAAAAACTGTTTTTT. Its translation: CASSLGQGRVEKLFF.

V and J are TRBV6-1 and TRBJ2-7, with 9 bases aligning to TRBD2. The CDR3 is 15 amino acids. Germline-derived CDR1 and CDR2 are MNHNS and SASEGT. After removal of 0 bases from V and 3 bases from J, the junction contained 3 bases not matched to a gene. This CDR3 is CASSEASGGLYEQYF. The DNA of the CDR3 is TGTGCCAGCAGTGAAGCTAGCGGGGGCCTCTACGAGCAGTACTTC.

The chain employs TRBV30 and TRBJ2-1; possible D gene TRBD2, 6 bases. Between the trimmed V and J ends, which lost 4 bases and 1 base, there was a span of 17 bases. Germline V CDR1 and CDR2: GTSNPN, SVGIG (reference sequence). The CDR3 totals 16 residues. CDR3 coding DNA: TGTGCCTGGAACTTAGGGTCTGGGGGGTCCTACAATGAGCAGTTCTTC. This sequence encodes CAWNLGSGGSYNEQFF.

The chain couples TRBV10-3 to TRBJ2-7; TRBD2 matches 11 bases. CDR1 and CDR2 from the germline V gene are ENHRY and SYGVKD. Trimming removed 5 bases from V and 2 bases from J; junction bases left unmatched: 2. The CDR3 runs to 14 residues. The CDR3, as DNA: TGTGCCATCAGTCTAGCGGGGGGCACCTACGAGCAGTACTTC. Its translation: CAISLAGGTYEQYF.

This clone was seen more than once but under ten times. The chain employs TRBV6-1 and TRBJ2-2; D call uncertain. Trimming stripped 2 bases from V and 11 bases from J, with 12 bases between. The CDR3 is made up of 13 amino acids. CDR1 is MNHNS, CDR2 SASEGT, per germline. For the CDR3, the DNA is TGTGCCAGCAGTGAATTAAAAGTGCGCGAGCTGTTTTTT. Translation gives CASSELKVRELFF.

CDR3 coding DNA: TGCAGCGTAGGGACAGGGGTTCGGGTCTATGGCTACACCTTC. Its protein is CSVGTGVRVYGYTF. This chain connects TRBV29-1 to TRBJ1-2; 10 nucleotides align to TRBD1. Trimming cost V 6 bases and J 4 bases; bases outside gene matches: 8. The CDR3 consists of 14 residues. CDR1 is SQVTM, CDR2 ANQGSEA, per germline.

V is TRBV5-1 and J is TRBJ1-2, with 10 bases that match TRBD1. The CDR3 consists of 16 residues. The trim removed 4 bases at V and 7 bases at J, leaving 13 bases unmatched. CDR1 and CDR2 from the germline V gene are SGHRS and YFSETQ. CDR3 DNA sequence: TGCGCCAGCAGCCCGTATATAGAGACAGGGGGCTTTGGCTACACCTTC. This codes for CASSPYIETGGFGYTF. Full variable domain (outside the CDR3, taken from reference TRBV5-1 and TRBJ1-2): KAGVTQTPRYLIKTRGQQVTLSCSPISGHRSVSWYQQTPGQGLQFLFEYFSETQRNKGNFPGRFSGRQFSNSRSEMNVSTLELGDSALYLCASSPYIETGGFGYTFGSGTRLTVV.

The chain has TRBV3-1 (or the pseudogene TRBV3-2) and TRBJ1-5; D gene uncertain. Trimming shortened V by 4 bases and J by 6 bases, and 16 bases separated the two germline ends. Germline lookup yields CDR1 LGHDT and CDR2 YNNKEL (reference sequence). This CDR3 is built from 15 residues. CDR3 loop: CASSPTRGLGQPQHF. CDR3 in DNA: TGTGCCAGCAGCCCCACCAGAGGGCTCGGTCAGCCCCAGCATTTT.

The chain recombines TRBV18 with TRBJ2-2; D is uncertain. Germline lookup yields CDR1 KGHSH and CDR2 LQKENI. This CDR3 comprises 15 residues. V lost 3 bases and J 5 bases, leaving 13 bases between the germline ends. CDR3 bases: TGTGCCAGCTCACCCGGAGCGACTTATACCGGGGAGCTGTTTTTT. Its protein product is CASSPGATYTGELFF.

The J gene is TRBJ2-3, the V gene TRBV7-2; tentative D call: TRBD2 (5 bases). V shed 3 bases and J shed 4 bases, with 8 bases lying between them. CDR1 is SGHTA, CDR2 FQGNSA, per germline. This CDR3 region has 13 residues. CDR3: CASSFNGADTQYF. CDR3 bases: TGTGCCAGCAGCTTTAACGGGGCAGATACGCAGTATTTT.

This chain's CDR3 is CASRNRVNSPLHF. CDR3 coding DNA: TGTGCCAGCAGAAACAGGGTTAATTCACCCCTCCACTTT. V usage is TRBV7-8 and J usage is TRBJ1-6, with D possibly being TRBD1 (6 bases). Germline CDR1 is SGHVS and CDR2 is FQNEAQ. The CDR3 spans 13 residues. The germline V and J ends were trimmed by 6 bases and 6 bases, with 9 bases remaining between them.

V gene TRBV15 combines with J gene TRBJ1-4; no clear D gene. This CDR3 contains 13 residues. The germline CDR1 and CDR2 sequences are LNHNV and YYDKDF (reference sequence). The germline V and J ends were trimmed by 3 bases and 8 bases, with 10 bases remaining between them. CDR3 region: CATSRGGREKLFF. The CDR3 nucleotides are TGTGCCACCAGCAGGGGCGGGAGGGAAAAACTGTTTTTT. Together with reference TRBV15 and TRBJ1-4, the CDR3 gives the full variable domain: DAMVIQNPRYQVTQFGKPVTLSCSQTLNHNVMYWYQQKSSQAPKLLFHYYDKDFNNEADTPDNFQSRRPNTSFCFLDIRSPGLGDTAMYLCATSRGGREKLFFGSGTQLSVL.

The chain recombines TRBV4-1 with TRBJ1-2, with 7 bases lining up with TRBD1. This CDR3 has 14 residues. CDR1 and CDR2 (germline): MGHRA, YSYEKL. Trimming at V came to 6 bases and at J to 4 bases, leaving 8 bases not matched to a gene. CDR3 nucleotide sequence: TGCGCCAGCAGGCTAGAACAGGGGACCTATGGCTACACCTTC. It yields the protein CASRLEQGTYGYTF.

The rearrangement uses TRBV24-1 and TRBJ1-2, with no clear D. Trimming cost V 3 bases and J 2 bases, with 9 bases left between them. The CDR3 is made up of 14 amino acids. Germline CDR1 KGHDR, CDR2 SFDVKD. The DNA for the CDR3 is TGTGCCACCAGTGATCCTGACAAGAACTATGGCTACACCTTC. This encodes CATSDPDKNYGYTF.

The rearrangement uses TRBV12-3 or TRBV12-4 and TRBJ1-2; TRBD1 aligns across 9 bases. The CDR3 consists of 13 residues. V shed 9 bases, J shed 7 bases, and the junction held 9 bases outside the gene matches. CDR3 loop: CASYPGTGTGYTF. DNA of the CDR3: TGTGCCAGTTATCCCGGGACAGGGACTGGCTACACCTTC.

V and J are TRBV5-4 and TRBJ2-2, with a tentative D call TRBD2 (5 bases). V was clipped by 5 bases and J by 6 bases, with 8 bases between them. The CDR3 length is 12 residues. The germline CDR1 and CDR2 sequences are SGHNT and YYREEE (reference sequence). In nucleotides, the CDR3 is TGTGCCAGCAGACTAGGGCCCGGGGAGCTGTTTTTT. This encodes CASRLGPGELFF.

CDR3: CASSQDQGFNYGYTF. The CDR3 DNA is TGCGCCAGCAGCCAAGATCAGGGATTTAACTATGGCTACACCTTC. V and J are TRBV4-3 and TRBJ1-2, with D possibly TRBD1 on 5 matching bases. Germline V CDR1 and CDR2: LGHNA, YSLEER. The CDR3 runs 15 residues. Trimming removed 0 bases from V and 1 base from J, with 9 bases in between.

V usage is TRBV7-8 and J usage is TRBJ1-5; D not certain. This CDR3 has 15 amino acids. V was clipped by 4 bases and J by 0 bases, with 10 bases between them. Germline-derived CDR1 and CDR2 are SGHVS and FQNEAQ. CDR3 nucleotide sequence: TGTGCCAGCAGCTCCAGACTCCATAGCAATCAGCCCCAGCATTTT. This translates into CASSSRLHSNQPQHF. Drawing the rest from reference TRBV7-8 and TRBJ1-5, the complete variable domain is GAGVSQSPRYKVAKRGQDVALRCDPISGHVSLFWYQQALGQGPEFLTYFQNEAQLDKSGLPSDRFFAERPEGSVSTLKIQRTQQEDSAVYLCASSSRLHSNQPQHFGDGTRLSIL.